This T cell receptor (beta chain) derives from a study of beta chain features in type 1 diabetes. Every isolated RNA sample was fully reverse transcribed, so sequencing captured expressed TCRB transcripts. The repertoire was sequenced with immunoSEQ multiplex PCR; TCRdb's copy has only in-frame clones and lacks some. This repertoire shows about 900,000 clones, about a sixth found once; its top ten account for around 0.02%. This clone has at least ten counts. The germline gives CDR1 LNHDA, CDR2 SQIVND (reference sequence). V lost 2 bases to trimming and J lost 8 bases; unmatched junction nucleotides: 3. This CDR3 comprises 16 residues. Via CD45RO/CCR7/CD25/CD127/CD95/CD27, cells of the CD4+ naive, central memory, regulatory and stem cell-like memory subsets were sorted.

The chain couples TRBV19 to TRBJ2-1, with 16 bases identical to TRBD2. The sequenced sample was naive CD4+ T cells from blood. This TCR was sampled from a young woman in good health. CDR3 in amino acids: CASSILGTSGRDEQFF. The CDR3 DNA reads TGTGCCAGTAGTATACTCGGGACTAGCGGGAGGGATGAGCAGTTCTTC.